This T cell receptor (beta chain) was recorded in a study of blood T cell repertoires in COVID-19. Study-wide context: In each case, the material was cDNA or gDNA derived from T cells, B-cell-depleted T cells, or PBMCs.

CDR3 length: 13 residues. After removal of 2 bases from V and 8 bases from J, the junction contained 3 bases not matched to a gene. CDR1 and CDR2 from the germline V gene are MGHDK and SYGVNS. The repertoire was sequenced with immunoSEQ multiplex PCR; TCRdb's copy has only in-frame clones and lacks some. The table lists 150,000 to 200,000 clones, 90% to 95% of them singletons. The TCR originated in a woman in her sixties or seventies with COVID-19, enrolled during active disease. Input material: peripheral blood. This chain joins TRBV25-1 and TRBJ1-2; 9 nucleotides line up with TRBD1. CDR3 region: CASSELTGGGYTF. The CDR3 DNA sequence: TGTGCCAGCAGTGAACTCACAGGGGGCGGCTACACCTTC.